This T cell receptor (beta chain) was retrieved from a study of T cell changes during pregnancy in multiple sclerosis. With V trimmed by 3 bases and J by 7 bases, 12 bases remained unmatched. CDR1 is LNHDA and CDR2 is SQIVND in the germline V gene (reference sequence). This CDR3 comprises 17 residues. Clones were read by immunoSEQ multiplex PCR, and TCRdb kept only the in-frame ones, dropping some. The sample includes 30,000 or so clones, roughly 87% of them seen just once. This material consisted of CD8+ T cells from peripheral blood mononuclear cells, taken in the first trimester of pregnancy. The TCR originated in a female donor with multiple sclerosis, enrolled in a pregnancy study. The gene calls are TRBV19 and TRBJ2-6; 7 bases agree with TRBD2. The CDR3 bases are TGTGCCAGTAGTATCTTGCCTGGGGGGGAGGGAGCCAACGTCCTGACTTTC. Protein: CASSILPGGEGANVLTF. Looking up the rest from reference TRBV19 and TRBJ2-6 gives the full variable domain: DGGITQSPKYLFRKEGQNVTLSCEQNLNHDAMYWYRQDPGQGLRLIYYSQIVNDFQKGDIAEGYSVSREKKESFPLTVTSAQKNPTAFYLCASSILPGGEGANVLTFGAGSRLTVL.